Each of the 14 T cell receptor beta chains below was sequenced from the same sample in a study of blood T cells in healthy people across ages. Using a J-beta primer mix together with a sample-barcoded 5' primer, a second PCR was run for about 6 to 12 cycles. MiXCR was run by TCRdb on the 5' RACE reads, yielding one entry per CDR3 protein. The table records some 940,000 distinct CDR3 sequences, just under 30% of them present only once. This same sample was also part of a study on T cells of mothers and their children.

The sequenced sample was blood. These receptors all stem from a middle-aged woman in good health.

The J gene is TRBJ1-1, the V gene TRBV7-8; TRBD1 is a possible D gene (5 bases). Per the germline V gene, CDR1 is SGHVS and CDR2 is FQNEAQ. The germline V and J ends were trimmed by 8 bases and 1 base, with 17 bases remaining between them. This CDR3 region has 15 residues. CDR3 nucleotide sequence: TGTGCCAGCTCCAACGTCGGGACGGCGAACACTGAAGCTTTCTTT. Its translation is CASSNVGTANTEAFF.

The chain recombines TRBV6-5 with TRBJ2-7; perhaps D is TRBD1 or TRBD2 (5 bases each). Deletions cut 6 bases from V and 2 bases from J, with 20 bases between. This CDR3 spans 16 amino acids. Germline lookup yields CDR1 MNHEY and CDR2 SVGAGI. The CDR3 nucleotides read TGTGCCAGCAGCCATAGTGGGACCGGGTCCACCTACGAGCAGTACTTC. Its protein is CASSHSGTGSTYEQYF.

This clonotype was recorded many times. J is TRBJ1-5 and V is TRBV20-1, with D unresolved. Trimming stripped 5 bases from V and 4 bases from J, with 9 bases between. This CDR3 is built from 12 residues. Germline V gene lookup returns CDR1 DFQATT and CDR2 SNEGSKA (reference sequence). CDR3 nucleotide sequence: TGCAGTGCTCATTCATATAATCAGCCCCAGCATTTT. Amino acids: CSAHSYNQPQHF.

This clonotype was detected ten times or more. V is TRBV12-3 or TRBV12-4 and J is TRBJ1-2, with D tentatively TRBD1 (6 bases). This CDR3 has 14 residues. Trimming cost V 5 bases and J 8 bases, with 18 bases left between them. CDR3: CASSPRGPGIGYTF. In nucleotides, the CDR3 is TGTGCCAGCAGTCCCCGGGGGCCTGGGATAGGCTACACCTTC.

V gene TRBV30 combines with J gene TRBJ1-2, with 10 bases aligning to TRBD1. The V and J ends lost 0 bases and 7 bases, in that order; junction bases with no gene match: 5. This CDR3 has 14 residues. Germline values: CDR1 GTSNPN, CDR2 SVGIG (reference sequence). CDR3 in DNA: TGTGCCTGGAGTGTAGGGACAGGGGTTGGTGGCTACACCTTC. This gives the protein CAWSVGTGVGGYTF.

The rearrangement uses TRBV15 and TRBJ1-2; the D is unclear. Germline V lookup: CDR1 LNHNV, CDR2 YYDKDF (reference sequence). V was cut by 3 bases and J by 4 bases, with 9 bases left in between. CDR3 length: 13 residues. The CDR3 protein is CATSRQERYGYTF. The CDR3, as DNA: TGTGCCACCAGCAGGCAGGAACGCTATGGCTACACCTTC.

This clonotype was seen just once. V and J are TRBV5-1 and TRBJ1-2; 9 nucleotides match TRBD1. Germline-derived CDR1 and CDR2 are SGHRS and YFSETQ. The CDR3 length is 14 residues. Losses at the gene ends were 4 bases for V and 11 bases for J; bases not matched to a gene: 12. CDR3 amino acids: CASSPDRGINPYTF. The CDR3, as DNA: TGCGCCAGCAGCCCGGACAGGGGAATCAACCCATACACCTTC.

In regard to this clonotype: A junction end diverges from the germline sequence, so it may reflect a read error. The J gene is TRBJ1-2, the V gene TRBV25-1; D may be TRBD1 (5 bases). CDR1 MGHDK and CDR2 SYGVNS come from the germline V gene. This CDR3 has 14 residues. CDR3 bases: TGTGCCAGCAGTCCTCAGACAAAAGGGGATGGCCACACCTTC. This codes for CASSPQTKGDGHTF.

The rearrangement joins TRBV12-3 or TRBV12-4 to TRBJ2-1; 11 nucleotides agree with TRBD2. With the DNA end fitting TRBJ2-7 better, the J assignment may be wrong. The CDR3 is 16 amino acids. The CDR3 reads CASNKRTSGYYNEQYF. The CDR3 DNA reads as TGTGCCAGCAACAAACGGACTAGCGGGTACTACAATGAGCAGTACTTC.

The J gene is TRBJ2-2, the V gene TRBV12-3 or TRBV12-4; 10 nucleotides agree with TRBD1. V was pared by 4 bases and J by 1 base, with 6 bases of the junction left unmatched. CDR3 length: 17 amino acids. CDR3 bases: TGTGCCAGCAGTTCCCTCGGACAGGGGGAGAACACCGGGGAGCTGTTTTTT. Residues: CASSSLGQGENTGELFF.

The chain couples TRBV27 to TRBJ2-2; TRBD1 matches at 10 bases. The junction had 27 bases not matched to a gene; V was cut back by 7 bases and J by 16 bases. The CDR3 is 18 residues long. The germline gives CDR1 MNHEY, CDR2 SMNVEV (reference sequence). CDR3 DNA sequence: TGTGCCAGCACAACCCCCGGGACAGGGGTGTTATTGACCGGGGAGTGGTTTTTT. It codes for CASTTPGTGVLLTGEWFF.

This chain joins TRBV20-1 and TRBJ2-4; TRBD2 matches 9 bases. Trimming took 0 bases from V and 13 from J; bases not matched to a gene: 13. The CDR3 has 15 residues. Germline-derived CDR1 and CDR2 are DFQATT and SNEGSKA (reference sequence). CDR3 nucleotide sequence: TGCAGTGCTAGAGATCCAAGCGGGGGGACCAATGAGCAGTACTTC. It translates to CSARDPSGGTNEQYF.

The chain combines TRBV29-1 with TRBJ2-3; D not resolved. V was clipped by 7 bases and J by 0 bases, with 14 bases between them. Germline-derived CDR1 and CDR2 are SQVTM and ANQGSEA. The CDR3 is 14 residues long. The CDR3 protein is CSAVQRRSTDTQYF. Written as DNA, the CDR3 is TGCAGCGCTGTACAACGTCGCAGCACAGATACGCAGTATTTT.

Many counts were recorded for this clonotype. The chain recombines TRBV3-1 with TRBJ2-3; 8 nucleotides line up with TRBD2. The CDR3 covers 15 residues. Germline CDR1 LGHDT, CDR2 YNNKEL (reference sequence). Germline trimming cut 1 base from V and 2 bases from J; bases unmatched to any gene: 2. CDR3 region: CASSQASGHTDTQYF. CDR3 sequence (DNA): TGTGCCAGCAGCCAAGCTAGCGGGCACACAGATACGCAGTATTTT.